The TCR beta chain under discussion was sequenced for a study of patients and donors after allogeneic stem cell transplantation. This clonotype has just a few counts. The V gene end was trimmed by 6 bases and the J gene end by 6 bases; junction bases not matched to a gene: 6. Germline V CDR1 and CDR2: SGHNT, YYREEE (reference sequence). The CDR3 extends over 13 amino acids. Using its own MiXCR run on the RT-PCR reads, TCRdb lists one record per CDR3 protein. This table has more than 850,000 distinct CDR3 sequences, roughly 18% appearing once. Sample: blood, either unsorted or a sorted T cell fraction (not recorded which). This receptor was identified in a human donor who was either an allogeneic HSCT recipient or a stem cell or donor lymphocyte infusion donor (not recorded which). It is not recorded whose cells these are; they may come from a transplant donor. The chain employs TRBV5-4 and TRBJ1-2; 9 nucleotides align to TRBD1. The CDR3 DNA follows: TGTGCCAGCACCATAGGGACAGGGAATGGCTACACCTTC. It translates to CASTIGTGNGYTF.